This T cell receptor (beta chain) is from a study of tumor-infiltrating lymphocytes in primary liver carcinoma. Study at large: Subjects consisted of male and female patients aged 30 to 69 years. Sequenced samples came back with roughly 3.65 to 7.5 million productive TCRbeta reads, and the counts looked alike across tissue types.

Germline V gene data show CDR1 as SEHNR and CDR2 as FQNEAQ (reference sequence). Trimming stripped 2 bases from V and 4 bases from J, with 12 bases between. The CDR3 length is 14 residues. Findings and limits, study-wide: The top-250-clone fraction was significantly higher in tumors than in blood (p = 0.039).

Of note for this clonotype: Its antigen is still unknown. Lacking the conserved final phenylalanine or tryptophan, this CDR3 likely reflects a read error.

From 450 to 550 ng total RNA, TCR beta cDNA was generated with a primer in the constant region. Slightly modified ARM-PCR, run as three nested multiplex PCR rounds, produced the TCR beta libraries. The opening two PCR rounds, roughly 11 cycles each, paired TRBV1-TRBV30 forward primers with a C-beta reverse primer. A single record per CDR3 protein comes from TCRdb applying MiXCR to the multiplex PCR reads. The sample holds fewer than 50,000 distinct CDR3 sequences; 75% are singletons and the top ten take about 37%. Joint extraction of RNA and DNA used about 17-33 mg of bulk tissue that was unsorted. V gene TRBV7-9 combines with J gene TRBJ2-7, with D unclear. This clonotype originated in a woman in her twenties or thirties with primary liver carcinoma and hepatitis B virus infection. The specimen was tumor-adjacent normal liver tissue. In nucleotides, the CDR3 is TGTGCCAGCAGCTTATACGGTGTGGATTACGAGCAGTACTTG. It translates to CASSLYGVDYEQYL.